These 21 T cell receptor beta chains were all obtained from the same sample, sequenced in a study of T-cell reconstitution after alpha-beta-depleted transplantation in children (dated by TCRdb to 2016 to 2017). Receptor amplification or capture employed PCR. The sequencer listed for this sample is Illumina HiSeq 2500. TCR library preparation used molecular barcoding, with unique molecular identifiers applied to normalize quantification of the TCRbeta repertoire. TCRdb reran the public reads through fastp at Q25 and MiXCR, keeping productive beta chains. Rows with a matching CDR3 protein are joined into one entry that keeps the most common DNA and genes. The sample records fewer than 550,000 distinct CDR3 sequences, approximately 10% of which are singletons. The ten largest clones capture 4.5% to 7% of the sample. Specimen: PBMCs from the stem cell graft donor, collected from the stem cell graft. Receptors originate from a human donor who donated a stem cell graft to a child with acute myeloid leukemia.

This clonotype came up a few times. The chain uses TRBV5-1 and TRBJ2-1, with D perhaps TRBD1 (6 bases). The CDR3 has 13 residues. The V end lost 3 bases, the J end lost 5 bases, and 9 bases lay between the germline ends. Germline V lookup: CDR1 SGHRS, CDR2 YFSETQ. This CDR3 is CASSWGTNNEQFF. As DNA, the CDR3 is TGCGCCAGCAGCTGGGGGACAAACAATGAGCAGTTCTTC.

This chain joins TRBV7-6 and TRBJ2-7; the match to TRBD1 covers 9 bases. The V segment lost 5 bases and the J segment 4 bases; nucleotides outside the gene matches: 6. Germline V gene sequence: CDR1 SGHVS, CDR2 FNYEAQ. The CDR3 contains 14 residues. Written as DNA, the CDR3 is TGTGCCAGCAGCCAAGGACAGGGGAGGTACGAGCAGTACTTC. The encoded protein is CASSQGQGRYEQYF.

The CDR3, as DNA: TGTGCCAGCAGCGCACTGACTAGCGGGAGAACTAGCACAGATACGCAGTATTTT. Its protein is CASSALTSGRTSTDTQYF. The rearrangement uses TRBV9 and TRBJ2-3; 12 nucleotides line up with TRBD2. This CDR3 has 18 residues. The J segment lost 0 bases and the V segment lost 3 bases, leaving 8 bases of the junction unmatched. Germline V CDR1 and CDR2: SGDLS, YYNGEE.

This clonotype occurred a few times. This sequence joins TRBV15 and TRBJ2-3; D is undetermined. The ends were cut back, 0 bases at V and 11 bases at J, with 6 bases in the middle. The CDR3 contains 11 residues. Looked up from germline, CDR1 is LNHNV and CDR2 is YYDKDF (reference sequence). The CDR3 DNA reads TGTGCCACCAGCAGAGAACAGAAGCAGTATTTT. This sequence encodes CATSREQKQYF.

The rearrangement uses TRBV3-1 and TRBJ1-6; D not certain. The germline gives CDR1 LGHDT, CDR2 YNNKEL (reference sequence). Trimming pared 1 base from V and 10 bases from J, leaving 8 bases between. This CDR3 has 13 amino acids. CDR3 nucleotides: TGTGCCAGCAGCCAAGCTTTGGGCTCACCCCTCCACTTT. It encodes CASSQALGSPLHF. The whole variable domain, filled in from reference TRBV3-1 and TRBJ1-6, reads DTAVSQTPKYLVTQMGNDKSIKCEQNLGHDTMYWYKQDSKKFLKIMFSYNNKELIINETVPNRFSPKSPDKAHLNLHINSLELGDSAVYFCASSQALGSPLHFGNGTRLTVT.

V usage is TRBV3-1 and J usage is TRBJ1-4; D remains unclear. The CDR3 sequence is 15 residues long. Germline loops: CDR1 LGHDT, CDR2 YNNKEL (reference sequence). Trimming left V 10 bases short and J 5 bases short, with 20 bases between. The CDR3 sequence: CATTKQGPGNEKLFF. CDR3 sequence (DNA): TGTGCCACCACCAAGCAAGGGCCGGGGAATGAAAAACTGTTTTTT.

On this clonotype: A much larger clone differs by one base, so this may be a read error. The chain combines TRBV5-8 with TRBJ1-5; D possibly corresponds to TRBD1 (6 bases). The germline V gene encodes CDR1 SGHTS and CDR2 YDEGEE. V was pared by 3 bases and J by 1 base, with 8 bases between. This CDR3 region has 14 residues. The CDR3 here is CASSWGPSNQPQHF. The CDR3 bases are TGTGCCAGCAGCTGGGGGCCGAGCAATCAGCCCCAGCATTTT.

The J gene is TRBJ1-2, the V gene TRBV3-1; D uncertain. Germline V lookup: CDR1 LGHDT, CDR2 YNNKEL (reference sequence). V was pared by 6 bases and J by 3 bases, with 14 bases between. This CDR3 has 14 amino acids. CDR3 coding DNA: TGTGCCAGCAGTTATCGTTGGAGGTACTATGGCTACACCTTC. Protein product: CASSYRWRYYGYTF.

The CDR3 bases are TGTGCCAGTAGTCCCCCAGGGGAGAACACTGAAGCTTTCTTT. Translating it yields CASSPPGENTEAFF. The rearrangement links TRBV19 to TRBJ1-1, with D perhaps matching TRBD1 (6 bases). The CDR3 totals 14 residues. V gave up 5 bases and J gave up 1 base, with 11 bases separating them. Germline-derived CDR1 and CDR2 are LNHDA and SQIVND (reference sequence).

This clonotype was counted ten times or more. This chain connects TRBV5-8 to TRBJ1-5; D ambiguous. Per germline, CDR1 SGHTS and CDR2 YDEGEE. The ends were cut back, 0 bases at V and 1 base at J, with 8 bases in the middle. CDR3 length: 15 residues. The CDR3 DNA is TGTGCCAGCAGCTTGGGCCACTCGAGCAATCAGCCCCAGCATTTT. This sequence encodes CASSLGHSSNQPQHF.

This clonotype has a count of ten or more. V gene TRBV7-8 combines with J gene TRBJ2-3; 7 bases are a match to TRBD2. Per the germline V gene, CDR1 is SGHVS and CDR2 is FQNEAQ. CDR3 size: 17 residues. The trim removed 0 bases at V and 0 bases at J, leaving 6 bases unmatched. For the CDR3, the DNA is TGTGCCAGCAGCTTAGCCTCTAGCGGAGCTAGCACAGATACGCAGTATTTT. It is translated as CASSLASSGASTDTQYF.

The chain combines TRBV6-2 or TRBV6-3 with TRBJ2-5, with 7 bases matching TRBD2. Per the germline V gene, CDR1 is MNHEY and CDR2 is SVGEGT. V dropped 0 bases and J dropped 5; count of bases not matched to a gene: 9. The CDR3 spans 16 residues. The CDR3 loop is CASSYSGLRMMETQYF. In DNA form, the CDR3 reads TGTGCCAGCAGTTACTCGGGACTACGCATGATGGAGACCCAGTACTTC.

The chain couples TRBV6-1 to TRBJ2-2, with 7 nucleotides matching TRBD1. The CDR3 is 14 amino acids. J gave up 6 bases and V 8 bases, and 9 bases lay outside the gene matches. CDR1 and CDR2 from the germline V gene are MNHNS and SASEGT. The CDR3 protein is CASGPNRGSGELFF. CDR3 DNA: TGTGCCAGCGGACCAAACAGGGGCTCCGGGGAGCTGTTTTTT.

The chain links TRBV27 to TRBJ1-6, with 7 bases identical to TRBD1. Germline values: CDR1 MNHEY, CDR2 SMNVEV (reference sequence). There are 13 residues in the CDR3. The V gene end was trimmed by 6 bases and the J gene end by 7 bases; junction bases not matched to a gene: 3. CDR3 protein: CASRRRGNSPLHF. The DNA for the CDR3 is TGTGCCAGCAGGCGCAGGGGGAATTCACCCCTCCACTTT.

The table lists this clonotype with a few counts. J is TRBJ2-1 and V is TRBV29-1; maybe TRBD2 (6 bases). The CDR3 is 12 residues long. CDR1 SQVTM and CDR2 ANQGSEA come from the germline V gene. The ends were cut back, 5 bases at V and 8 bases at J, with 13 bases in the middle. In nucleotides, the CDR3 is TGCAGCGTTAAGGGGCCGGGAGATGAGCAGTTCTTC. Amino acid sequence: CSVKGPGDEQFF.

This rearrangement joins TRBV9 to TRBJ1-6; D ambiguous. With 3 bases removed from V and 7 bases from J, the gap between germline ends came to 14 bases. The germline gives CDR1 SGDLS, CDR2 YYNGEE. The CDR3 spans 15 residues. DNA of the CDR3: TGTGCCAGCAGCGAGAGGGAAGAGTGGAATTCACCCCTCCACTTT. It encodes CASSEREEWNSPLHF.

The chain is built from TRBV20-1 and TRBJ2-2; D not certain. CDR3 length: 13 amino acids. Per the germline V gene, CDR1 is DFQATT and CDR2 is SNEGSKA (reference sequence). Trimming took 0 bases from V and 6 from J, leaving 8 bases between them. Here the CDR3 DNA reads TGCAGTGCTAGAGATCGCGGCCCCGGGGAGCTGTTTTTT. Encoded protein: CSARDRGPGELFF.

In DNA, the CDR3 is TGCAGTGCTGACCTAGCGGGAGGTTCCTACGAGCAGTACTTC. This encodes CSADLAGGSYEQYF. The chain combines TRBV20-1 with TRBJ2-7, with 11 positions matching TRBD2. The V segment lost 5 bases and the J segment 1 base; nucleotides outside the gene matches: 4. Looked up from germline, CDR1 is DFQATT and CDR2 is SNEGSKA (reference sequence). This CDR3 region has 14 residues.

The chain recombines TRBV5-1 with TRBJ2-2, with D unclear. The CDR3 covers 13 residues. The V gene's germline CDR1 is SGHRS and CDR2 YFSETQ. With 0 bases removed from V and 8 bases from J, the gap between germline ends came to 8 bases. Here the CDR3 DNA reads TGCGCCAGCAGCTTGGAAGGGAATGGGGAGCTGTTTTTT. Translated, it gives CASSLEGNGELFF.

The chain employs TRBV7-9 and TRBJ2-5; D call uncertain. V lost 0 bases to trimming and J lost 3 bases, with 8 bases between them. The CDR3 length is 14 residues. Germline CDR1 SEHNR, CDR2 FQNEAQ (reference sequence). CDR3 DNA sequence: TGTGCCAGCAGCTTAGCGGCTCATAAAGAGACCCAGTACTTC. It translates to CASSLAAHKETQYF.

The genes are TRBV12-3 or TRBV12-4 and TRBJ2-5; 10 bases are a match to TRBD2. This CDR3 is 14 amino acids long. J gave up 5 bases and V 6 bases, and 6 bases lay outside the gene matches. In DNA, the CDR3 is TGTGCCAGCAGCCTAAGCGGGGGGGTGGAGACCCAGTACTTC. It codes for CASSLSGGVETQYF.